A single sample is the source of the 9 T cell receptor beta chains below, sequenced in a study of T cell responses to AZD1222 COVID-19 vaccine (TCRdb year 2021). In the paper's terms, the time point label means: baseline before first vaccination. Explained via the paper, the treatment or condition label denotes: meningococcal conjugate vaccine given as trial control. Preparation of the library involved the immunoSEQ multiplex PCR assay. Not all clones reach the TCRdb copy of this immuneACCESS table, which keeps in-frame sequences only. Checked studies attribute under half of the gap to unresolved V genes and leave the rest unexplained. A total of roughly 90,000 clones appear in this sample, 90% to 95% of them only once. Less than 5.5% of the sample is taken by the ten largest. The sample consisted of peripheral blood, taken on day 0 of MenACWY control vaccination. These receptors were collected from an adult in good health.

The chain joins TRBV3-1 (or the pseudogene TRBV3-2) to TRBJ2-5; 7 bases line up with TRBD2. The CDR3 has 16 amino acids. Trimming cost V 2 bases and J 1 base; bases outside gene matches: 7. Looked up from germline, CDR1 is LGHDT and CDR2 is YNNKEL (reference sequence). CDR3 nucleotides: TGTGCCAGCAGCCAATTACCCGGACTAGTCCAAGAGACCCAGTACTTC. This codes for CASSQLPGLVQETQYF.

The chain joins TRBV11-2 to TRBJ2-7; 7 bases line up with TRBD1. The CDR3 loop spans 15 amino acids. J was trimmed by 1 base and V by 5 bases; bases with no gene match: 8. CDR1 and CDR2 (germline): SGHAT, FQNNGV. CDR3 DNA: TGTGCCAGCAGCCGTACCGGGACAGAATCCTACGAGCAGTACTTC. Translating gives CASSRTGTESYEQYF.

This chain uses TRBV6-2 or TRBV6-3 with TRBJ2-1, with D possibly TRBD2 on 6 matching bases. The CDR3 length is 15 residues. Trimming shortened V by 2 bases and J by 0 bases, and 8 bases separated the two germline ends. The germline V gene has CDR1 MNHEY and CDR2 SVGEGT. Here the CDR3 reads CASSYLGSSYNEQFF. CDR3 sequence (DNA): TGTGCCAGCAGTTACCTCGGGAGCTCCTACAATGAGCAGTTCTTC.

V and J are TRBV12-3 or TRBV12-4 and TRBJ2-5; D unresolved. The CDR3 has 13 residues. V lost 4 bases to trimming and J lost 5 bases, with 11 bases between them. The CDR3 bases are TGTGCCAGCAGTTCGACTGCCCTGGAGACCCAGTACTTC. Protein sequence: CASSSTALETQYF.

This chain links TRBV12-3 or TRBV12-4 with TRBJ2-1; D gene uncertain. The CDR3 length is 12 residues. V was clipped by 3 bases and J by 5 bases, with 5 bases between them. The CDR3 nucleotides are TGTGCCAGCAGTTTTGGGAACAATGAGCAGTTCTTC. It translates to CASSFGNNEQFF.

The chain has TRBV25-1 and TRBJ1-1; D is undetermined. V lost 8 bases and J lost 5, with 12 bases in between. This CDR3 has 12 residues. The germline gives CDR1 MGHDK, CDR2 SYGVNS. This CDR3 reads CASRDGWTEAFF. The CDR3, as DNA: TGTGCCAGCCGCGATGGGTGGACTGAAGCTTTCTTT.

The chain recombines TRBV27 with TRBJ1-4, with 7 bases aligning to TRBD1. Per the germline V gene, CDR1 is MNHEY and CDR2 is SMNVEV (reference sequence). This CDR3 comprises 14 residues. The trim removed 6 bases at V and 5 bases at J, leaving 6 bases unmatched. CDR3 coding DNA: TGTGCCAGCAGGCCGACAGGGATAAATGAAAAACTGTTTTTT. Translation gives CASRPTGINEKLFF.

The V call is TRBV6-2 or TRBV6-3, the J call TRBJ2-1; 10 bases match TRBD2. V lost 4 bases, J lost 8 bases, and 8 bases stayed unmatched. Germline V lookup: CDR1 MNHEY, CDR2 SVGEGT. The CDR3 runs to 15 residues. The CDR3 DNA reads TGTGCCAGCAGTTTCAGGGAAGCGGGAGGGTATGAGCAGTTCTTC. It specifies CASSFREAGGYEQFF.

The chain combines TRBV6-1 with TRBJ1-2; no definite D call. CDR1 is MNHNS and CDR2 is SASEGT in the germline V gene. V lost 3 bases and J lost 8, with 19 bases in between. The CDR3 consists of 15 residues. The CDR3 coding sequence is TGTGCCAGCAGTGAGGGGATCGGCCAGGTCCGGGGCTACACCTTC. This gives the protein CASSEGIGQVRGYTF.